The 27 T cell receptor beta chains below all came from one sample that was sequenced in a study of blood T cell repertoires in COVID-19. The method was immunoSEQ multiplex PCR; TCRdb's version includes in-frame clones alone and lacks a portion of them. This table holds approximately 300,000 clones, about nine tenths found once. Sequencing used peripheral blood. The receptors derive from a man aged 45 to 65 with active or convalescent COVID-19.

This chain's CDR3 is CASSPLTSGGADTQYF. The CDR3 bases are TGTGCCAGCAGCCCCTTGACTAGCGGGGGCGCAGATACGCAGTATTTT. The chain joins TRBV4-2 to TRBJ2-3; 12 bases are a match to TRBD2. The germline CDR1 and CDR2 sequences are LGHNA and YNFKEQ. CDR3 length: 16 residues. J was trimmed by 4 bases and V by 4 bases; bases with no gene match: 6.

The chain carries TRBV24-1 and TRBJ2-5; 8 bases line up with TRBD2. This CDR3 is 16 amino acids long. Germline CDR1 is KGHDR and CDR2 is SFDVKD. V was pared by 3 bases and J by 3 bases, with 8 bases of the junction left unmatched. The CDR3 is CATSDPSGGQEETQYF. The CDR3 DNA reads TGTGCCACCAGTGATCCGAGCGGGGGTCAGGAAGAGACCCAGTACTTC.

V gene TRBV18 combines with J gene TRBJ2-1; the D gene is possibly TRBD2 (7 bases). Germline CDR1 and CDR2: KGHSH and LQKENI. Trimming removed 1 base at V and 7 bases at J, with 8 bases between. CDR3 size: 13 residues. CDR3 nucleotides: TGTGCCAGCTCACCACAGGGGGGGAATGAGCAGTTCTTC. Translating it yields CASSPQGGNEQFF.

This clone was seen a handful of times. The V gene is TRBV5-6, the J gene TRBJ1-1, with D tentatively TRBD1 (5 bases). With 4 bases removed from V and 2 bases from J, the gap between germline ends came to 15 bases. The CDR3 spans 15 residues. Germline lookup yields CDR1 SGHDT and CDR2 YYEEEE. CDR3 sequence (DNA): TGTGCCAGCAGCCCCGGGGGTAGAGGAAACACTGAAGCTTTCTTT. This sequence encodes CASSPGGRGNTEAFF.

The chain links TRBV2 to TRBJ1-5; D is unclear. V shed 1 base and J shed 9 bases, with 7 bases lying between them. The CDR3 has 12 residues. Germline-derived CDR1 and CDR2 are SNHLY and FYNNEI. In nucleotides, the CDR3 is TGTGCCAGCAGTGAAGGGGAGTCGCCCCAGCATTTT. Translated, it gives CASSEGESPQHF.

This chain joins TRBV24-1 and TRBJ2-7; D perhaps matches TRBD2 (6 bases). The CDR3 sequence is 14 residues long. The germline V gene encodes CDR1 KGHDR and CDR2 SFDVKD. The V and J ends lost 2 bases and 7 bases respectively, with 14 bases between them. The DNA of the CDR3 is TGTGCCACCAGTGATTCCCGACTAGGGGATGAGCAGTACTTC. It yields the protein CATSDSRLGDEQYF.

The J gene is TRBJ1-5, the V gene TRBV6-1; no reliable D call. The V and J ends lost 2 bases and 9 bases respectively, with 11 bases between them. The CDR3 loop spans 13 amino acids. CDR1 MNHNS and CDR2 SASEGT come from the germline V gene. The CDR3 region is CASSESPVRPQHF. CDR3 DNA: TGTGCCAGCAGTGAAAGCCCCGTTCGGCCCCAGCATTTT.

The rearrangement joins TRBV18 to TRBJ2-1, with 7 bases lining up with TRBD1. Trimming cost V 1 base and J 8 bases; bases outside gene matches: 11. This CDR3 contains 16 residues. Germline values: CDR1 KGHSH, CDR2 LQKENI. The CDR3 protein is CASSPLEELGGDEQFF. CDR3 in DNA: TGTGCCAGCTCACCACTTGAGGAACTAGGGGGCGATGAGCAGTTCTTC.

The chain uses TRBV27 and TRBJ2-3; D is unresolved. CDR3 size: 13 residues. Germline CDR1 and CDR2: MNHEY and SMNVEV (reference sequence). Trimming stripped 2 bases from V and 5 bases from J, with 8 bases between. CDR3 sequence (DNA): TGTGCCAGCAGTTTACAGCGTCGAGATACGCAGTATTTT. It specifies CASSLQRRDTQYF.

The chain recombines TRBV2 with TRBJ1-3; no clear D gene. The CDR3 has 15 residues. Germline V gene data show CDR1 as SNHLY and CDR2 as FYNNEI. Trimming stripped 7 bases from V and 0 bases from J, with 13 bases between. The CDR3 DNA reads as TGTGCCAGCACTCTTTCCCCCTACTCTGGAAACACCATATATTTT. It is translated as CASTLSPYSGNTIYF.

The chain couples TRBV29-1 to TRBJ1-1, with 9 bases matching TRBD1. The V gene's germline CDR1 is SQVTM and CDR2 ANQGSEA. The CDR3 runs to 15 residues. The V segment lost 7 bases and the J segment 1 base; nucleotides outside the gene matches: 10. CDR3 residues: CSAGQGMRGNTEAFF. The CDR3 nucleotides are TGCAGCGCGGGACAGGGAATGAGGGGGAACACTGAAGCTTTCTTT.

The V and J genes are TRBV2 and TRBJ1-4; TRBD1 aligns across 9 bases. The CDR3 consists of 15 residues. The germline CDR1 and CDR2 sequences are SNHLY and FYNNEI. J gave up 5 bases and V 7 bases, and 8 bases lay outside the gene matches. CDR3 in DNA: TGTGCCAGCAAGTGGGGACAGGGAATAAATGAAAAACTGTTTTTT. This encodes CASKWGQGINEKLFF.

CDR3 nucleotides: TGCGCCAGCAGCTTGGACGCGGGACAGGGGGGTTCACCCCTCCACTTT. Amino acids: CASSLDAGQGGSPLHF. The J gene is TRBJ1-6, the V gene TRBV5-1, with 11 bases matching TRBD1. This CDR3 is 16 amino acids long. Trimming cost V 0 bases and J 9 bases; bases outside gene matches: 5. CDR1 is SGHRS, CDR2 YFSETQ, per germline.

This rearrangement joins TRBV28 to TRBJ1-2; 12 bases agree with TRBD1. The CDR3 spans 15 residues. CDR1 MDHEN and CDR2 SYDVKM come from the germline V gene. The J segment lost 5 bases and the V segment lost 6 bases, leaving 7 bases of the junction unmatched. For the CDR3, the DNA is TGTGCCAGCAGGGGACAGGGGGCGATTGTATATGGCTACACCTTC. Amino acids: CASRGQGAIVYGYTF.

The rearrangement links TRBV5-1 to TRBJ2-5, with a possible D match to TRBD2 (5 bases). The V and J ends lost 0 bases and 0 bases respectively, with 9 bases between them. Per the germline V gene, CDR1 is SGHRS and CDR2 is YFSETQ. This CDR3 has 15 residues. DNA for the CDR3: TGCGCCAGCAGCTTGGGACTATCGTACCAAGAGACCCAGTACTTC. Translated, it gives CASSLGLSYQETQYF.

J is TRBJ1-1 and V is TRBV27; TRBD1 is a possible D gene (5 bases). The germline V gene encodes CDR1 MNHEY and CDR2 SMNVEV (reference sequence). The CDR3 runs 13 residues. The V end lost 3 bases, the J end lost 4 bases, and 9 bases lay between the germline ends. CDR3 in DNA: TGTGCCAGCAGTTTGCTTACAGGCACTGAAGCTTTCTTT. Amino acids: CASSLLTGTEAFF.

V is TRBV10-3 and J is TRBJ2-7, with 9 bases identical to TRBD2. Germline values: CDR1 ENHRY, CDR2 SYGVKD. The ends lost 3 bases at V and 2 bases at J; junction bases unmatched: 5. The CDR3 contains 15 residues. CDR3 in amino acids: CAISDSSGVPYEQYF. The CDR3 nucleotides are TGTGCCATCAGTGATTCTAGCGGGGTTCCCTACGAGCAGTACTTC.

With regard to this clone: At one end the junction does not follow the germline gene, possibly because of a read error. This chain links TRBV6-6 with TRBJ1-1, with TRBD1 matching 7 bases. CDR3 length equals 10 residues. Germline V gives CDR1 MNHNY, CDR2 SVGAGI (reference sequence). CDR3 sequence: CASSRGTAVF. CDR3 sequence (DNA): TGTGCCAGCAGTAGGGGGACAGCTGTCTTT.

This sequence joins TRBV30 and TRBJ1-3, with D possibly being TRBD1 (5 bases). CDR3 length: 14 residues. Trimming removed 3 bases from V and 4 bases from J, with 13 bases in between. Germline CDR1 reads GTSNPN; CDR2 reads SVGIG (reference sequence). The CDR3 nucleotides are TGTGCCTGGAGCGGGGGGAGTATGGGAAACACCATATATTTT. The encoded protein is CAWSGGSMGNTIYF.

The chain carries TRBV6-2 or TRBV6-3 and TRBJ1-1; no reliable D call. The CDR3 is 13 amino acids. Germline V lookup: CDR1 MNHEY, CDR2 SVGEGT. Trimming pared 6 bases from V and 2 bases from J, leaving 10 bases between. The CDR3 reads CASSLTVNTEAFF. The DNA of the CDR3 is TGTGCCAGCAGCCTAACAGTCAACACTGAAGCTTTCTTT.

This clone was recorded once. CDR3 residues: CAISQGAEQYF. CDR3 nucleotide sequence: TGTGCCATCAGCCAGGGGGCCGAGCAGTACTTC. V gene TRBV10-3 combines with J gene TRBJ2-7; 8 nucleotides line up with TRBD1. Germline loops: CDR1 ENHRY, CDR2 SYGVKD. This CDR3 comprises 11 residues. With V trimmed by 6 bases and J by 6 bases, 1 base remained unmatched.

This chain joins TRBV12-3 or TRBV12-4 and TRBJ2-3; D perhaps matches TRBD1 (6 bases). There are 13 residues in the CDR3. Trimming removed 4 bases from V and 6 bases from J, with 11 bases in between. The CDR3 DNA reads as TGTGCCAGCAGTTCCCAGCAGGGGGATACGCAGTATTTT. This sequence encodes CASSSQQGDTQYF.

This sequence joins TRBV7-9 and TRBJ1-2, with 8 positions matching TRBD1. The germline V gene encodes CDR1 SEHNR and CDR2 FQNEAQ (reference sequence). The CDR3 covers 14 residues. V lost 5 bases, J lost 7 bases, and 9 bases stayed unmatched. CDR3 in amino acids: CASSPGTGDLGYTF. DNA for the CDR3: TGTGCCAGCAGCCCCGGGACAGGCGATCTTGGCTACACCTTC. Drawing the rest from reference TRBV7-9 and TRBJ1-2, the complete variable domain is DTGVSQNPRHKITKRGQNVTFRCDPISEHNRLYWYRQTLGQGPEFLTYFQNEAQLEKSRLLSDRFSAERPKGSFSTLEIQRTEQGDSAMYLCASSPGTGDLGYTFGSGTRLTVV.

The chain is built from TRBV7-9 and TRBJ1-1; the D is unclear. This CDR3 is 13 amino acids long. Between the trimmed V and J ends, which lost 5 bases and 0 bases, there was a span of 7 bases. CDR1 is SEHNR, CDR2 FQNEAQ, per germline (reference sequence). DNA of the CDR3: TGTGCCAGCAGCCCCGCAGTGAACACTGAAGCTTTCTTT. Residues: CASSPAVNTEAFF. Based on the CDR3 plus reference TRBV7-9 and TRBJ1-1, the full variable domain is DTGVSQNPRHKITKRGQNVTFRCDPISEHNRLYWYRQTLGQGPEFLTYFQNEAQLEKSRLLSDRFSAERPKGSFSTLEIQRTEQGDSAMYLCASSPAVNTEAFFGQGTRLTVV.

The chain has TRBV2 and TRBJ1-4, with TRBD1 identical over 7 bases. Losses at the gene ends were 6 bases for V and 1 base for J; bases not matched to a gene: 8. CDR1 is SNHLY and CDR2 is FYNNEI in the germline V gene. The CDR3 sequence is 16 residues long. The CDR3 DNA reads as TGTGCCAGCAGGAGACAGGGCCGATTAACTAATGAAAAACTGTTTTTT. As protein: CASRRQGRLTNEKLFF. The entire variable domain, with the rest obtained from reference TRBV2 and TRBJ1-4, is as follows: EPEVTQTPSHQVTQMGQEVILRCVPISNHLYFYWYRQILGQKVEFLVSFYNNEISEKSEIFDDQFSVERPDGSNFTLKIRSTKLEDSAMYFCASRRQGRLTNEKLFFGSGTQLSVL.

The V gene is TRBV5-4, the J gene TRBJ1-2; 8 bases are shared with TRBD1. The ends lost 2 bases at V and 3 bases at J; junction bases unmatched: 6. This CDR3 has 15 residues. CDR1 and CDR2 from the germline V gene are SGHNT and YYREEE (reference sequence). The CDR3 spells CASSFAGGEDYGYTF. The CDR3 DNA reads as TGTGCCAGCAGCTTTGCAGGGGGCGAGGACTATGGCTACACCTTC.

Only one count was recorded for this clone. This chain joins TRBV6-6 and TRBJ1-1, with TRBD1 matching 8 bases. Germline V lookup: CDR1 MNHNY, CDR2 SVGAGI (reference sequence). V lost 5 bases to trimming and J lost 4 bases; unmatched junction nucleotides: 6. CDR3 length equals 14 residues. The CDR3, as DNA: TGTGCCAGCAGTGATTCAGGGGGCCGCACTGAAGCTTTCTTT. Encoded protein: CASSDSGGRTEAFF.